A selection of T cell receptor beta chains follows, all from one sample in a study of STAT5B mutations in CD4+ large granular lymphocyte leukemia. TCRdb keeps only in-frame clones here, not all; method: immunoSEQ multiplex PCR. The sample carries 25,000 to 35,000 clones, roughly 78% recorded once. Source material: CD4+ T cells from blood buffy coats. These TCRs come from a human donor in good health. Each CDR3 is given with its conserved first and last residue.

j_gene | v_gene | CDR3aa
TRBJ2-7 | TRBV6-1 | CASSDRDRLSYEQYF
TRBJ2-7 | TRBV6-6 | CASSPRQVLTSYEQYF
TRBJ1-1 | TRBV6-6 | CATSRQTGSSFF
TRBJ2-5 | TRBV7-9 | CASSPRDWGQETQYF
TRBJ2-1 | TRBV18 | CASSPSGGGISYNEQFF
TRBJ2-3 | TRBV7-3 | CASSLKGFEGDTQYF
TRBJ1-4 | TRBV30 | CAWSVRAGTSELFF
TRBJ2-1 | TRBV9 | CASSVGISGGANEQFF
TRBJ2-7 | TRBV30 | CAWSAGGYEQYF
TRBJ2-5 | TRBV30 | CAWTGIHQETQYF
TRBJ2-1 | TRBV5-4 | CASSLAAFSYNEQFF
TRBJ1-5 | TRBV29-1 | CSVGQGGQPQHF
TRBJ1-4 | TRBV6-1 | CASSFTGQGNEKLFF
TRBJ2-3 | TRBV4-1 | CASTYRGQGAGDTQYF
TRBJ2-1 | TRBV28 | CASSSGELQFF
TRBJ2-1 | TRBV29-1 | CSVPARGSSYNEQFF
TRBJ2-4 | TRBV9 | CASSASADTAKNIQYF
TRBJ1-4 | TRBV2 | CASSAIGQGLATNEKLFF
TRBJ1-1 | TRBV5-5 | CASSFLSTVNTEAFF
TRBJ2-3 | TRBV4-1 | CASQEREGGDTQYF
TRBJ2-1 | TRBV7-2 | CASSLGSDEQFF
TRBJ2-7 | TRBV25-1 | CASSDRRGLTYEQYF
TRBJ2-5 | TRBV9 | CASSVGAMDTQETQYF
TRBJ1-2 | TRBV9 | CASSTRRTEPQTNYGYTF
TRBJ2-7 | TRBV6-5 | CASSYSRAAYEQYF
TRBJ1-4 | TRBV6-6 | CASIMDPSYEEKLFF
TRBJ2-5 | TRBV19 | CASSTGGSVDF
TRBJ2-2 | TRBV5-6 | CASSPTGGAGTGELFF
TRBJ2-7 | TRBV5-1 | CASSQTWGPYEQYF
TRBJ1-5 | TRBV28 | CASSPRARGKAIGSNQPQHF
TRBJ1-6 | TRBV9 | CASSVSGGFGNSPLHF
TRBJ1-4 | TRBV18 | CASSPQQINEKLFF
TRBJ2-5 | TRBV30 | CAWSVRGSLGETQYF
TRBJ1-4 | TRBV6-5 | CASSTSQGYNEKLFF
TRBJ1-1 | TRBV29-1 | CSVVQRLNTEAFF
TRBJ2-3 | TRBV10-3 | CAISDGDTQYF
TRBJ2-5 | TRBV15 | CATSRDLGQGETQYF
TRBJ2-7 | TRBV5-1 | CASSKDATSYEQYF
TRBJ1-6 | TRBV6-5 | CASTESSYNSPLHF
TRBJ1-1 | TRBV7-3 | CASRSDRGNTEAFF
TRBJ2-3 | TRBV5-1 | CASSPRVSGRHTDTQYF
TRBJ2-7 | TRBV29-1 | CSVEESGYEQYF
TRBJ1-2 | TRBV14 | CASSRYSWGGQETYGYTF
TRBJ1-1 | TRBV28 | CASSWTGRGTEAFF
TRBJ2-1 | TRBV5-4 | CASSPWGNEQFF
TRBJ1-1 | TRBV19 | CASSIGIQNMNTEAFF
TRBJ1-6 | TRBV7-8 | CASSVQEGYNSPLHF
TRBJ2-7 | TRBV11-2 | CASSLASGGTTYEQYF
TRBJ1-2 | TRBV6-5 | CASSYSMGANYGYTF
TRBJ2-2 | TRBV10-1 | CASSSGRAGELFF
TRBJ1-2 | TRBV27 | CASSPTSSYGYTF
TRBJ2-3 | TRBV5-4 | CASRRTGTDTQYF
TRBJ1-2 | TRBV6-1 | CASSADRGSYGYTF
TRBJ2-3 | TRBV7-9 | CASSLVGASGGSSQYF
TRBJ1-5 | TRBV29-1 | CSTGGANQPQHF
TRBJ1-5 | TRBV6-1 | CASSERGYNQPQHF
TRBJ1-1 | TRBV5-4 | CASSLWGRPEAFF